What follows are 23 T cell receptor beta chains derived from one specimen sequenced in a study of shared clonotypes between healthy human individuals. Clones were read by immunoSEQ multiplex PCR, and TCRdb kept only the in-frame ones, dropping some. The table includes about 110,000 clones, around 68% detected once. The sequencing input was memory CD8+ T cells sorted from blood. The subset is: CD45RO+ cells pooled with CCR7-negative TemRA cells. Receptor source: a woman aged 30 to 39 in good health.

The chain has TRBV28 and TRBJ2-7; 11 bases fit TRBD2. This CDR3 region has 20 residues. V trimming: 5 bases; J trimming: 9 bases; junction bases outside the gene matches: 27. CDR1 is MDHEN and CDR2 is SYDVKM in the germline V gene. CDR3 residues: CASSGWTSGLFFNLMEWQYF. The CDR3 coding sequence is TGTGCCAGCAGTGGATGGACTAGCGGGCTGTTTTTCAACCTAATGGAATGGCAGTACTTC.

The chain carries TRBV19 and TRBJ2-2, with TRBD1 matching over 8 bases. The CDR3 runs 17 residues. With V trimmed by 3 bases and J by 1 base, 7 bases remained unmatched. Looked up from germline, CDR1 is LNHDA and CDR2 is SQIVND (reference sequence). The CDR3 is CASSIDSGTGNTGELFF. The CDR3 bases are TGTGCCAGTAGTATCGATTCTGGGACAGGGAACACCGGGGAGCTGTTTTTT.

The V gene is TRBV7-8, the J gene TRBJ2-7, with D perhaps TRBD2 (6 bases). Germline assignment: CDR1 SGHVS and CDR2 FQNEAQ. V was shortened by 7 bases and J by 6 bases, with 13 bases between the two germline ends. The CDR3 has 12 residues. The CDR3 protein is CASIAPGGEQYF. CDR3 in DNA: TGTGCCAGCATAGCCCCCGGGGGCGAGCAGTACTTC.

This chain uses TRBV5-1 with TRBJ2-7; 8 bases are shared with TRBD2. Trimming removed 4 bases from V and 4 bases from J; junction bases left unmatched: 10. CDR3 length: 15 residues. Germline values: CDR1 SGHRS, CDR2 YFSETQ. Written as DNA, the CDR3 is TGCGCCAGCAGCCCCCAGGGGAGCGGGAGTTACGAGCAGTACTTC. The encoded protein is CASSPQGSGSYEQYF. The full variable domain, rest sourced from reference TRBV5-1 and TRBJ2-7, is KAGVTQTPRYLIKTRGQQVTLSCSPISGHRSVSWYQQTPGQGLQFLFEYFSETQRNKGNFPGRFSGRQFSNSRSEMNVSTLELGDSALYLCASSPQGSGSYEQYFGPGTRLTVT.

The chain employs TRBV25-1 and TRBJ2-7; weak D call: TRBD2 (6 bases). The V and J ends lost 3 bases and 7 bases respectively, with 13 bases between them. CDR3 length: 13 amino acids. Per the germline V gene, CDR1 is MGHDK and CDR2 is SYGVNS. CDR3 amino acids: CASSEERAGEQYF. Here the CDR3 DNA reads TGTGCCAGCAGTGAGGAGAGGGCGGGAGAGCAGTACTTC.

CDR3 in amino acids: CASSAQGGSYGYTF. CDR3 DNA: TGTGCCAGCAGTGCACAGGGGGGGAGCTATGGCTACACCTTC. The chain links TRBV6-5 to TRBJ1-2; 8 nucleotides align to TRBD1. The germline V gene has CDR1 MNHEY and CDR2 SVGAGI. V was pared by 5 bases and J by 4 bases, with 6 bases of the junction left unmatched. The CDR3 runs 14 residues.

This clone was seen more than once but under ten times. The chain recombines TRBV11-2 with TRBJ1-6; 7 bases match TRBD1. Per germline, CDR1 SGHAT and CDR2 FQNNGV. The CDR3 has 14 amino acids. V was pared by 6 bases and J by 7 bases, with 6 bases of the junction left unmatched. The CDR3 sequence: CASRADRVNSPLHF. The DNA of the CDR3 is TGTGCCAGCAGAGCCGACAGGGTCAATTCACCCCTCCACTTT.

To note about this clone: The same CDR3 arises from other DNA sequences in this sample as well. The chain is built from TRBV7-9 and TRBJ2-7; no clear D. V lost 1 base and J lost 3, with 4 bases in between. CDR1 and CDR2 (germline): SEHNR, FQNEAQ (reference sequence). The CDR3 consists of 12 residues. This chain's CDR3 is CASSLVSYEQYF. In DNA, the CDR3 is TGTGCCAGCAGCTTAGTGAGCTACGAGCAGTACTTC.

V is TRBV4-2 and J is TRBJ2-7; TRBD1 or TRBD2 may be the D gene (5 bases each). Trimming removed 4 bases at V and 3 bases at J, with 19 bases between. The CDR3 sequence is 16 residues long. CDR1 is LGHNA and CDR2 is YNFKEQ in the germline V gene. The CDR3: CASSPTSREYRYEQYF. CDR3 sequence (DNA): TGTGCCAGCAGCCCAACCTCCAGGGAGTATCGCTACGAGCAGTACTTC.

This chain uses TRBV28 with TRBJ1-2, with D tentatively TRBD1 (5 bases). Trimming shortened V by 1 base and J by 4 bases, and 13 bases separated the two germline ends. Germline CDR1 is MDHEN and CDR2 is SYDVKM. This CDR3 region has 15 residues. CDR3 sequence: CASSLLGQATYGYTF. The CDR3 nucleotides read TGTGCCAGCAGTTTATTGGGGCAGGCAACCTATGGCTACACCTTC.

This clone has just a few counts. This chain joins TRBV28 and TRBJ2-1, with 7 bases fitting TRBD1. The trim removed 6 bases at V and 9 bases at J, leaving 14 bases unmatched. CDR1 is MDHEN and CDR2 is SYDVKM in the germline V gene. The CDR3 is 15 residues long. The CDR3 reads CASSPPADRVGEQFF. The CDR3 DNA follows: TGTGCCAGCAGCCCCCCGGCTGACAGGGTGGGTGAGCAGTTCTTC.

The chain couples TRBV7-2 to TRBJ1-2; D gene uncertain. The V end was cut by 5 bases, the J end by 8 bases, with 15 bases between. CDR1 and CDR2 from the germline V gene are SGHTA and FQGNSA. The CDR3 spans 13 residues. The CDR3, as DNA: TGTGCCAGCAGCCCCCAGTTGGATCCCGGCTACACCTTC. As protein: CASSPQLDPGYTF.

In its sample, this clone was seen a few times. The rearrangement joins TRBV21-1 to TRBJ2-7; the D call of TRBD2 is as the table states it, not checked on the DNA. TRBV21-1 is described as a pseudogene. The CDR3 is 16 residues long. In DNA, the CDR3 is TGTGCCAGCAGCAATTTAGAGGGAGGGCCCTCCTACGAGCAGTACTTC. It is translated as CASSNLEGGPSYEQYF.

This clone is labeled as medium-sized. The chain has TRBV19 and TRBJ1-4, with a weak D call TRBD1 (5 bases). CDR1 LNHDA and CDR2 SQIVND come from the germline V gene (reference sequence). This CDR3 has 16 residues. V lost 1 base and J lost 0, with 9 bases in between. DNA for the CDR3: TGTGCCAGTAGTATAGCAGGGTATGCAACTAATGAAAAACTGTTTTTT. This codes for CASSIAGYATNEKLFF.

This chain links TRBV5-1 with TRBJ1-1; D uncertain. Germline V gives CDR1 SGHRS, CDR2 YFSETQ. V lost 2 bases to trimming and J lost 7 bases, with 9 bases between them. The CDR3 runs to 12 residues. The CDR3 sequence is CASSLTLDEAFF. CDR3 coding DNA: TGCGCCAGCAGCTTAACCCTTGATGAAGCTTTCTTT.

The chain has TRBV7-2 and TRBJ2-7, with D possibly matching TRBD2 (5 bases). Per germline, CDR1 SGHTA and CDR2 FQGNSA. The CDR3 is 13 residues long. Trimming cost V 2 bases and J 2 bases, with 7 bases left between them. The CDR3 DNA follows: TGTGCCAGCAGCTTAATGGGAGCCTACGAGCAGTACTTC. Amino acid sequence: CASSLMGAYEQYF.

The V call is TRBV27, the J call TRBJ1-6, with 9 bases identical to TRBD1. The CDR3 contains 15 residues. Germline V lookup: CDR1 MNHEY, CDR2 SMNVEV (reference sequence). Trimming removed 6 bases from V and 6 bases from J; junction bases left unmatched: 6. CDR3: CASSPDRGLNSPLHF. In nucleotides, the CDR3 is TGTGCCAGCAGCCCGGACAGGGGACTTAATTCACCCCTCCACTTT.

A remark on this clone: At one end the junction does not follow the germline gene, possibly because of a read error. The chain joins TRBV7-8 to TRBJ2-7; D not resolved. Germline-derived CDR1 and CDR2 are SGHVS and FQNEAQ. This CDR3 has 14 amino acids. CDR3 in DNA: TGTGCCAGCAGCTTAGTTTGGGATTCCTACGAGCTGTACTTC. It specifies CASSLVWDSYELYF.

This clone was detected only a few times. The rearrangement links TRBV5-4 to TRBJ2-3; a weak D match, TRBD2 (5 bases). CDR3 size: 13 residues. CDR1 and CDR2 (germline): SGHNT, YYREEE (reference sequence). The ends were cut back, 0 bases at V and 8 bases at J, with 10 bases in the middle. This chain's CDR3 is CASSLDHAGTQYF. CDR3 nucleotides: TGTGCCAGCAGCTTGGATCATGCGGGTACGCAGTATTTT.

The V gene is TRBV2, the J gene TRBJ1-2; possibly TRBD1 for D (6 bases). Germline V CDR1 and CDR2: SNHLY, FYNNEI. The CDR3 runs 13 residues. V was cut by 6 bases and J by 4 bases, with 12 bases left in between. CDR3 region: CASSRGLVYGYTF. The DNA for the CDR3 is TGTGCCAGCAGCAGGGGCCTCGTCTATGGCTACACCTTC. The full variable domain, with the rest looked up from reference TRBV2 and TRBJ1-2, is EPEVTQTPSHQVTQMGQEVILRCVPISNHLYFYWYRQILGQKVEFLVSFYNNEISEKSEIFDDQFSVERPDGSNFTLKIRSTKLEDSAMYFCASSRGLVYGYTFGSGTRLTVV.

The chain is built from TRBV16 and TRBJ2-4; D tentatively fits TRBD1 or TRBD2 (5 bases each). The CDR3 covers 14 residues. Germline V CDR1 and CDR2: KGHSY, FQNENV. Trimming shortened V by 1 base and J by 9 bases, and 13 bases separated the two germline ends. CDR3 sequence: CASSQWSRDGIQYF. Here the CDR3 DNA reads TGTGCCAGCAGCCAATGGTCACGGGACGGCATTCAGTACTTC.

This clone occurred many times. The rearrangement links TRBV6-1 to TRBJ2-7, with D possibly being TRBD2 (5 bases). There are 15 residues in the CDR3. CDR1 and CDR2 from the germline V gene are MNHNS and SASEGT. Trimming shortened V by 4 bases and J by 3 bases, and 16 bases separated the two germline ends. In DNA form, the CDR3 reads TGTGCCAGCAGTGTTAGACCCGAAGGGAGCTACGAGCAGTACTTC. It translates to CASSVRPEGSYEQYF.

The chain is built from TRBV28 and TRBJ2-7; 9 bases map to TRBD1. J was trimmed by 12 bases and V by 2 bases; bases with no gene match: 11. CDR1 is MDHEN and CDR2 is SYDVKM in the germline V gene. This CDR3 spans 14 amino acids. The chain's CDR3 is CASSLRGQGRDRYF. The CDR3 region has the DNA TGTGCCAGCAGTTTACGGGGACAGGGTCGCGATAGGTACTTC. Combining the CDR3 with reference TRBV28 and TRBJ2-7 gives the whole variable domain DVKVTQSSRYLVKRTGEKVFLECVQDMDHENMFWYRQDPGLGLRLIYFSYDVKMKEKGDIPEGYSVSREKKERFSLILESASTNQTSMYLCASSLRGQGRDRYFGPGTRLTVT.